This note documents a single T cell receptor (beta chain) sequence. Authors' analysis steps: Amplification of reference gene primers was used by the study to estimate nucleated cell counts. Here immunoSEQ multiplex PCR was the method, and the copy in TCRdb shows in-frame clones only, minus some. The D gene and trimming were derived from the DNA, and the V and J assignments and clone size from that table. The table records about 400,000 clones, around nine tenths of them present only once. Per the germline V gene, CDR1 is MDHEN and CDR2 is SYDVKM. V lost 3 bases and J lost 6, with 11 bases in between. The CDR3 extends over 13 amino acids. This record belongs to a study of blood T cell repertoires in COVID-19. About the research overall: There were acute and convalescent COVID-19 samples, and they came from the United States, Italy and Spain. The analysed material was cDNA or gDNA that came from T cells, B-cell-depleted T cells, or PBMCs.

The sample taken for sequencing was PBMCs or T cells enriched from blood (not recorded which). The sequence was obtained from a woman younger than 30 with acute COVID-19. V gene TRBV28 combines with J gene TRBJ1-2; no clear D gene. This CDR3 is CASSFGGRDGYTF. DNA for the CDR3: TGTGCCAGCAGTTTCGGCGGGAGGGATGGCTACACCTTC.